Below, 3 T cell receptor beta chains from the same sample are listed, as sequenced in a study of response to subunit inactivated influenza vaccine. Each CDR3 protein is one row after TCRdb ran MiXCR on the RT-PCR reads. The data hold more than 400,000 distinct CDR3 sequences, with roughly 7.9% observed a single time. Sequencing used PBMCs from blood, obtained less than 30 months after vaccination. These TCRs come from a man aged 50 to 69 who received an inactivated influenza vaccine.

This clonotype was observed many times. The CDR3 here is CASSLGGGGNTEAFF. The CDR3 region has the DNA TGTGCCAGCAGCTTAGGAGGGGGCGGGAACACTGAAGCTTTCTTT. The chain uses TRBV7-3 and TRBJ1-1; 7 bases align to TRBD1. CDR3 length: 15 amino acids. With V trimmed by 2 bases and J by 1 base, 4 bases remained unmatched. Germline values: CDR1 SGHTA, CDR2 FQGTGA.

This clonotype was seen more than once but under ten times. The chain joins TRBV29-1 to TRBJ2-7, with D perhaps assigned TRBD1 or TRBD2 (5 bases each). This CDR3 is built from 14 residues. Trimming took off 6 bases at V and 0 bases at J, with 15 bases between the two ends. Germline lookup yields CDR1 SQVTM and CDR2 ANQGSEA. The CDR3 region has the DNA TGCAGCGTCCTACCGGGACGGAGCTCCTACGAGCAGTACTTC. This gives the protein CSVLPGRSSYEQYF.

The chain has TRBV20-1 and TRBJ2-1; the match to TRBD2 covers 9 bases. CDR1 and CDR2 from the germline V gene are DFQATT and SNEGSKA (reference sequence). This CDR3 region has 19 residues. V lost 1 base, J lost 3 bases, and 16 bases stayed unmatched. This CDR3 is CSARVRGLTSGLYYNEQFF. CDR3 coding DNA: TGCAGTGCTAGAGTCCGGGGGCTAACTAGCGGGCTCTACTACAATGAGCAGTTCTTC.